This is a list of T cell receptor beta chains from one sample in a study of T cell responses to AZD1222 COVID-19 vaccine. Profiling relied on immunoSEQ multiplex PCR, and the TCRdb table lists in-frame clones only, not all of them. Of about 120,000 clones listed, 90% are singletons. The sample in question was peripheral blood, obtained on day 0 of AZD1222 vaccination. Source of these receptors: an adult in good health. CDR3s leave out the opening cysteine and the closing phenylalanine or tryptophan. Fields, in order: V gene, clone size, J gene, CDR3 protein. Part of the rows lack a size; the others show once, few, many or a class for expanded clones.

V: TRBV11-3
size: -
J: TRBJ2-1
CDR3: ASSFSGGAHNEQF

V: TRBV7-9
size: -
J: TRBJ1-2
CDR3: ASSFPGIMGGGSYGYT

V: TRBV6-4
size: -
J: TRBJ1-6
CDR3: ASSDYRVSGGEIHNSPLH

V: TRBV29-1
size: -
J: TRBJ2-3
CDR3: SVSSGQADTQY

V: TRBV9
size: -
J: TRBJ2-2
CDR3: ASSVGGVGYTGELF

V: TRBV12-3/TRBV12-4
size: -
J: TRBJ2-7
CDR3: ASSNFGAYEQY

V: TRBV7-2
size: -
J: TRBJ1-6
CDR3: ASSRTRRWTENSPLH

V: TRBV5-1
size: -
J: TRBJ1-3
CDR3: ASPRDSGNTIY

V: TRBV6-5
size: -
J: TRBJ1-2
CDR3: ASSWSTQVANYGYT

V: TRBV5-1
size: -
J: TRBJ1-2
CDR3: ASSGLGRGTYGYT

V: TRBV18
size: -
J: TRBJ1-5
CDR3: ASSPDSWVNQPQH

V: TRBV18
size: -
J: TRBJ2-1
CDR3: ASSPPGRGGPVTMEQF

V: TRBV11-2
size: -
J: TRBJ2-7
CDR3: ASSWEDNEQY

V: TRBV11-2
size: -
J: TRBJ2-7
CDR3: ASSLDSGTGVPWYTYEQY

V: TRBV10-2
size: -
J: TRBJ2-2
CDR3: ASSDLGGMSGELF

V: TRBV19
size: once
J: TRBJ2-3
CDR3: ASSIATSGVLRADTQY

V: TRBV9
size: -
J: TRBJ1-6
CDR3: ASSVGQSSYNSPLH

V: TRBV6-2/TRBV6-3
size: -
J: TRBJ2-7
CDR3: ASSLYGRSYEQY

V: TRBV18
size: -
J: TRBJ1-3
CDR3: ASSPGPSGNTIY

V: TRBV18
size: -
J: TRBJ1-4
CDR3: ASSPGTGSRGEKLF

V: TRBV10-1
size: once
J: TRBJ2-3
CDR3: ASSENPDTQY

V: TRBV7-9
size: -
J: TRBJ1-3
CDR3: ASSPAADSGNTIY

V: TRBV6-2/TRBV6-3
size: -
J: TRBJ2-3
CDR3: ASSPLRQGADFRTDTQY

V: TRBV24-1
size: -
J: TRBJ1-2
CDR3: ATSGNRVGYGYT

V: TRBV29-1
size: -
J: TRBJ2-6
CDR3: SVGAGNTGANVLT

V: TRBV30
size: once
J: TRBJ1-2
CDR3: AWPYRAHGYT

V: TRBV10-2
size: -
J: TRBJ1-6
CDR3: ASSVGTPNSPLH

V: TRBV7-9
size: -
J: TRBJ1-6
CDR3: ASSLESGRGNSPLH

V: TRBV12-5
size: -
J: TRBJ1-2
CDR3: ASGLETGIGYT

V: TRBV4-3
size: -
J: TRBJ2-7
CDR3: ASSQGAGLRYEQY

V: TRBV6-5
size: -
J: TRBJ1-1
CDR3: ASKQGNTEAF

V: TRBV7-9
size: -
J: TRBJ2-5
CDR3: ASSRIAETQY

V: TRBV10-1
size: -
J: TRBJ2-2
CDR3: ASSGLAGASNTGELF

V: TRBV24-1
size: -
J: TRBJ1-1
CDR3: ATSDLRATEAF

V: TRBV10-3
size: -
J: TRBJ1-4
CDR3: AISDSTATNEKLF

V: TRBV27
size: -
J: TRBJ2-5
CDR3: ASSLKSRLTITQETQY

V: TRBV24-1
size: -
J: TRBJ1-1
CDR3: ATSAGGTNTEAF

V: TRBV29-1
size: -
J: TRBJ2-2
CDR3: SVAQRAGVTDTGELF

V: TRBV28
size: -
J: TRBJ2-7
CDR3: ASSSHQGTGPK

V: TRBV24-1
size: -
J: TRBJ1-4
CDR3: ATSDGGFPEKLF

V: TRBV19
size: -
J: TRBJ1-5
CDR3: ASGTGGRGNQPQH

V: TRBV28
size: -
J: TRBJ2-7
CDR3: ASQGPYEQY

V: TRBV13
size: -
J: TRBJ1-1
CDR3: ASSYRVGNTEAF

V: TRBV28
size: -
J: TRBJ1-1
CDR3: ASMVNTEAF

V: TRBV9
size: -
J: TRBJ2-1
CDR3: ASSVGGRHSYNEQF

V: TRBV2
size: -
J: TRBJ2-7
CDR3: ASSGARGSYEQY

V: TRBV6-2/TRBV6-3
size: -
J: TRBJ2-1
CDR3: ASSYPGPYNEQF

V: TRBV5-6
size: once
J: TRBJ1-4
CDR3: ASSPVATNEKLF

V: TRBV10-2
size: -
J: TRBJ2-1
CDR3: ASSKTSGVNYNEQF

V: TRBV11-1
size: -
J: TRBJ2-1
CDR3: ASSLGQGNEQF

V: TRBV7-2
size: once
J: TRBJ2-7
CDR3: ASSPSSIDYEQY

V: TRBV29-1
size: once
J: TRBJ1-2
CDR3: SVELTGGYGYT

V: TRBV6-5
size: -
J: TRBJ2-1
CDR3: ASGLAGNNEQF

V: TRBV27
size: -
J: TRBJ2-2
CDR3: ASSSILAGATGELF

V: TRBV6-1
size: -
J: TRBJ1-6
CDR3: ASSELPGQGDFNSPLH